What follows describes a single T cell receptor (beta chain). The sample comes from a study of OX40 agonist ivuxolimab in advanced cancers. Study-level information: Three dose-escalation patients had partial responses: one with hepatocellular carcinoma and two with cutaneous melanoma.

Repertoires were generated with immunoSEQ multiplex PCR, while TCRdb's copy carries only in-frame clones and drops some. The sample lists about 88,000 clones, around 85% seen once, with 3% to 4% in the top ten. The source was CD4+ or CD8+ T cells sorted from blood, collected in a trial of the OX40 agonist ivuxolimab. The TCR was taken from an adult with an advanced solid tumor such as melanoma, head and neck, liver or kidney cancer.

The DNA of the CDR3 is TGCGCCAGCAGCCAAGTTTCACATAATTCATCACCCCTCCACTTT. It codes for CASSQVSHNSSPLHF. The genes are TRBV4-1 and TRBJ1-6; no definite D call. Trimming stripped 1 base from V and 10 bases from J, with 14 bases between. The CDR3 is made up of 15 amino acids. Germline V CDR1 and CDR2: MGHRA, YSYEKL.